This T cell receptor (beta chain) stems from a study of T-cell reconstitution after alpha-beta-depleted transplantation in children. Overall study findings and caveats: Roughly two months post-transplant, alpha-beta T cells reportedly originated from several hundred graft clones that had expanded. When one year had passed after transplant, most T-cell counts and diversity came from newly produced T cells. Diversity of TCRbeta at day 60 was high in some patients, arising from surviving recipient T cells and thymic progenitors.

Unique molecular identifiers were incorporated when the TCRbeta library was constructed. TCRdb analysed the PCR reads with MiXCR anew, one entry per CDR3 protein. The table records under 850,000 distinct CDR3 sequences, around 13% of them present only once. Per the germline V gene, CDR1 is MNHEY and CDR2 is SVGAGI. The CDR3 totals 13 residues. V was cut by 2 bases and J by 8 bases, with 10 bases left in between. This clonotype was counted ten times or more. What it recognizes is unknown. The clonotype comes from a girl under 10 years old with congenital amegakaryocytic thrombocytopenia, due to receive a stem cell transplant. Material: PBMCs, obtained before TCRalphabeta/CD19-depleted stem cell transplant. The V call is TRBV6-5, the J call TRBJ2-1; D is unclear. CDR3 residues: CASSYGVFDEQFF. The CDR3 DNA reads TGTGCCAGCAGTTACGGGGTATTCGATGAGCAGTTCTTC.